This passage covers 7 T cell receptor beta chains from one sample sequenced in a study of CD8 T cells in Susac syndrome. It was with random hexamers that roughly 0.45 to 1 ug RNA was reverse transcribed. TCRdb used MiXCR to reprocess the immunoSEQ multiplex PCR reads, holding one entry per CDR3 protein. This sample has around 62,000 distinct CDR3 sequences; just over 90% occur once, and the top ten carry approximately 0.18%. The sample taken for sequencing was CD8+ T cells from PBMCs. These receptors all come from a human donor in good health.

V and J are TRBV12-3 or TRBV12-4 and TRBJ1-6; D remains unclear. The CDR3 loop spans 13 amino acids. Trimming stripped 3 bases from V and 8 bases from J, with 8 bases between. The CDR3 region is CASSLTVYSPLHF. CDR3 in DNA: TGTGCCAGCAGTTTGACGGTATATTCACCCCTCCACTTT.

This sequence joins TRBV13 and TRBJ1-4, with D perhaps TRBD1 (5 bases). Trimming removed 1 base from V and 5 bases from J, with 11 bases in between. Per germline, CDR1 PRHDT and CDR2 FYEKMQ (reference sequence). The CDR3 loop spans 15 amino acids. DNA for the CDR3: TGTGCCAGCAGCTTAGAGGGGCCGGGGAATGAAAAACTGTTTTTT. Amino acid sequence: CASSLEGPGNEKLFF.

This chain uses TRBV28 with TRBJ2-1; 10 bases agree with TRBD2. The trim removed 5 bases at V and 4 bases at J, leaving 11 bases unmatched. This CDR3 has 17 amino acids. Looked up from germline, CDR1 is MDHEN and CDR2 is SYDVKM. DNA for the CDR3: TGTGCCAGCAGTCTTTTCGGGACTAGCGTATTATACAATGAGCAGTTCTTC. Protein sequence: CASSLFGTSVLYNEQFF.

The chain links TRBV9 to TRBJ1-1, with D possibly being TRBD1 (6 bases). CDR3 length equals 15 residues. Trimming shortened V by 2 bases and J by 0 bases, and 11 bases separated the two germline ends. Germline assignment: CDR1 SGDLS and CDR2 YYNGEE. CDR3 protein: CASSVMTGMNTEAFF. Here the CDR3 DNA reads TGTGCCAGCAGCGTGATGACAGGCATGAACACTGAAGCTTTCTTT.

About this clonotype: Germline is not matched at one junction end, which may reflect a read error. The V gene is TRBV20-1, the J gene TRBJ2-5; 9 bases align to TRBD2. The germline CDR1 and CDR2 sequences are DFQATT and SNEGSKA (reference sequence). This CDR3 comprises 14 residues. CDR3 region: CSARVAGVQEAQYF. The CDR3, as DNA: TGCAGTGCTAGAGTAGCGGGGGTACAAGAGGCCCAGTACTTC.

J is TRBJ2-5 and V is TRBV15; D not certain. Trimming took 2 bases from V and 5 from J, leaving 9 bases between them. The germline CDR1 and CDR2 sequences are LNHNV and YYDKDF (reference sequence). There are 13 residues in the CDR3. The CDR3 loop is CATSRPYGETQYF. The CDR3 bases are TGTGCCACCAGCAGACCCTACGGGGAGACCCAGTACTTC.

This clonotype has only one observation. The V call is TRBV7-9, the J call TRBJ2-7, with D hard to call. The germline V gene encodes CDR1 SEHNR and CDR2 FQNEAQ (reference sequence). Trimming pared 4 bases from V and 2 bases from J, leaving 15 bases between. The CDR3 extends over 15 amino acids. The CDR3 DNA follows: TGTGCCAGCAGCTCCCCCGGCCAGAACGCCTACGAGCAGTACTTC. Its translation: CASSSPGQNAYEQYF.